The present T cell receptor beta chain was sequenced within a study of T cell responses to AZD1222 COVID-19 vaccine. Background on the study: Second doses that came at about 4 or about 12 weeks were put together.

As to this clone: Antigen unknown.

The CDR3 is 12 residues long. Trimming left V 1 base short and J 5 bases short, with 5 bases between. From germline, CDR1 is KGHSY and CDR2 FQNENV. Assay used: immunoSEQ multiplex PCR; TCRdb lists only in-frame clones, some missing. In the table there are some 150,000 clones, 88% of which are singletons. The study's findings and limits: At study baseline, merely five or six AZD1222 recipients were seropositive.

The source of this sequence is an adult in good health. Sample: peripheral blood, taken on day 0 of AZD1222 vaccination. The genes are TRBV16 and TRBJ1-1, with D uncertain. In nucleotides, the CDR3 is TGTGCCAGCAGCCAATTGCCTACTGAAGCTTTCTTT. Its translation: CASSQLPTEAFF.